The clone carrying this TCR beta chain was seen only once. What it binds is not known. Between the trimmed V and J ends, which lost 7 bases and 3 bases, there was a span of 19 bases. The germline CDR1 and CDR2 sequences are SGHVS and FQNEAQ. The CDR3 has 16 residues. With 60 Vbeta and 13 Jbeta primers, the PCR was carried out. The data were produced by immunoSEQ multiplex PCR, yet TCRdb's version contains in-frame clones alone and is incomplete. Of about 160,000 clones in the sample, about four fifths were seen once. The data are from a study of cytomegalovirus exposure and HLA in healthy donors. Study conclusions and caveats: The productive fraction for most TCR beta V segments was about 87% or about 30% in an earlier analysis. In the analysis, some V segments, TRBV6-2 and TRBV6-3 included, were excluded as indistinguishable.

The material sequenced was PBMCs. This TCR was recovered from a male donor in good health and CMV-seropositive. The V gene is TRBV7-8, the J gene TRBJ1-3; D is perhaps TRBD1 (5 bases). CDR3 DNA sequence: TGTGCCAGCATCCAGAGCGGGTCGGGGGTTGGAAACACCATATATTTT. Amino acid sequence: CASIQSGSGVGNTIYF.